The source of this T cell receptor beta chain is a study of T cell repertoires in cytomegalovirus infection. On the study more broadly: CMV infection plus the matching HLA type was flagged by public TCR beta signatures.

General observations from the study: Clonotypes of TCR beta that were HLA-C-restricted and CMV-specific dominated the ex vivo response. Cumulative frequency of public TCR beta families picked out carriers of CMV plus the relevant HLA.

There are 17 residues in the CDR3. Germline CDR1 and CDR2: KGHDR and SFDVKD. The junction had 6 bases not matched to a gene; V was cut back by 6 bases and J by 3 bases. TCRdb recomputed calls from the reads with MiXCR, one row per CDR3 protein. The table lists about 920,000 distinct CDR3 sequences, roughly a third of them singletons, with 13% in the top ten. A word on this clonotype: Antigen unknown.

V and J are TRBV24-1 and TRBJ2-1; TRBD2 aligns across 14 bases. Sequencing was performed on cultured CD8+ T cells from PBMCs, taken from culture after CMV antigen stimulation. This clonotype was sampled from a human donor in good health (CMV status not recorded). Some clones in this sample may be carry-over from other donors' samples. The CDR3 region is CATSNMGLAGDYNEQFF. For the CDR3, the DNA is TGTGCCACCAGTAATATGGGACTAGCGGGGGACTACAATGAGCAGTTCTTC.